The sample holds a few counts of the clone carrying this T cell receptor (beta chain). Its cognate antigen is unknown. Trimming removed 4 bases at V and 6 bases at J, with 14 bases between. This CDR3 comprises 14 residues. Looked up from germline, CDR1 is MNHEY and CDR2 is SVGAGI. The source of the sample is a study of early T cells in non-severe SARS-CoV-2 infection. Study-wide results and caveats: Database matching using VDJdb favored anti-spike CD8 responses, with private and CD4 specificities left missing.

Individually, cDNA molecules had unique molecular identifiers attached to them. MiXCR, run by TCRdb on the 5' RACE reads, gives a single entry per CDR3 protein. Of roughly 100,000 distinct CDR3 sequences detected, less than 15% appear once; the ten largest clones hold approximately 6%. The source material was whole blood. This receptor was obtained from an adult who was a healthcare worker with PCR-confirmed SARS-CoV-2 infection or an uninfected control (not recorded which). The rearrangement joins TRBV6-5 to TRBJ2-3, with D hard to call. CDR3 nucleotides: TGTGCCAGCAGTTCCGGGCCTCTTGCGGATACGCAGTATTTT. This encodes CASSSGPLADTQYF.